This T cell receptor (beta chain) was captured in a study of T cells in Graves' hyperthyroidism and ophthalmopathy. Stable Graves' hyperthyroidism meant no ophthalmopathy progression within 18 months. Amplified TCR beta CDR3 regions came from RNA transcripts. Using the HTBI primer set, a first-round RT-PCR was run on the TCR CDR3. One entry per CDR3 protein results from TCRdb running MiXCR on the multiplex PCR reads. This repertoire shows roughly 750,000 distinct CDR3 sequences, about a sixth found once; its top ten account for under 8.5%. This CDR3 has 15 residues. The germline V gene encodes CDR1 LGHDT and CDR2 YNNKEL (reference sequence). Trimming left V 4 bases short and J 2 bases short, with 15 bases between.

Sequencing was carried out using blood. The rearrangement joins TRBV3-1 to TRBJ2-7, with a possible D match to TRBD2 (6 bases). This sequence originates from a young man with Graves' hyperthyroidism. CDR3 DNA sequence: TGTGCCAGCAGCCCGACGGGGACTCCAACCTACGAGCAGTACTTC. This codes for CASSPTGTPTYEQYF.